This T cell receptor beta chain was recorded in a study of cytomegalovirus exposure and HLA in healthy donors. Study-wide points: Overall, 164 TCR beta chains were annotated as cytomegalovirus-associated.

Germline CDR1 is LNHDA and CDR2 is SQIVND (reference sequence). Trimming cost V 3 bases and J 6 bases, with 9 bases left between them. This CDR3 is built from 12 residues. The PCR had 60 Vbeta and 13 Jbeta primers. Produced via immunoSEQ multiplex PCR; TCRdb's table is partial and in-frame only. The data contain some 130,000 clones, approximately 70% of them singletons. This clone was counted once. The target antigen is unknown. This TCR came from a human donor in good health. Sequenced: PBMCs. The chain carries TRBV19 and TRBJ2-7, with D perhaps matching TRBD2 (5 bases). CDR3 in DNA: TGTGCCAGTAGTATCTCCAGCGGCGAGCAGTACTTC. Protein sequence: CASSISSGEQYF.